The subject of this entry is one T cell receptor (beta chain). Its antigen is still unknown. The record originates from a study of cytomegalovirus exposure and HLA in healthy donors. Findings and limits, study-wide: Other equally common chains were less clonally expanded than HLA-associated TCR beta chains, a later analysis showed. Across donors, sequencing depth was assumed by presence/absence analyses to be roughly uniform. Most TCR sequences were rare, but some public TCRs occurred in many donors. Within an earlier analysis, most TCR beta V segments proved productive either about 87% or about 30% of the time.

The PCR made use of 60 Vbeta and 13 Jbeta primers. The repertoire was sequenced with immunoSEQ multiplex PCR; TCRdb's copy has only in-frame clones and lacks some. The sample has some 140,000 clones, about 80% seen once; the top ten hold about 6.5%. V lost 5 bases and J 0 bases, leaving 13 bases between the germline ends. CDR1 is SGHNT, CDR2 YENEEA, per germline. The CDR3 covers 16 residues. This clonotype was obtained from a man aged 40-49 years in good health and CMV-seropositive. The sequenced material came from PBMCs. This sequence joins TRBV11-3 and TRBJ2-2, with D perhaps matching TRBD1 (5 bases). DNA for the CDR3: TGTGCCAGCAGCCTCTCTGACAGACCGAACACCGGGGAGCTGTTTTTT. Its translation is CASSLSDRPNTGELFF. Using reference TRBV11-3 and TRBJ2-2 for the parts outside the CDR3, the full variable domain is EAGVVQSPRYKIIEKKQPVAFWCNPISGHNTLYWYLQNLGQGPELLIRYENEEAVDDSQLPKDRFSAERLKGVDSTLKIQPAELGDSAVYLCASSLSDRPNTGELFFGEGSRLTVL.